The subject of this entry is one T cell receptor (beta chain). The data belong to a study of blood T cell repertoires in COVID-19. Study-wide context: COVID-19 samples, acute and convalescent, were from the United States, Italy and Spain. Sources were T cells, B-cell-depleted T cells, or PBMCs; the material itself was cDNA or gDNA.

CDR1 and CDR2 (germline): KGHSH, LQKENI. The trim removed 4 bases at V and 3 bases at J, leaving 10 bases unmatched. This CDR3 comprises 17 residues. Original data processing: Estimated nucleated cell counts came from reference gene primer amplification. Clones were read by immunoSEQ multiplex PCR, and TCRdb kept only the in-frame ones, dropping some. The V and J calls and clone size are taken from that table; D and trimming were inferred from the DNA. In the table there are about 59,000 clones, about nine tenths of which are singletons. The source is a man older than 75 with acute or convalescent COVID-19. The sequencing sample was made of peripheral blood. The V gene is TRBV18, the J gene TRBJ2-1; 9 nucleotides agree with TRBD1. The CDR3 DNA is TGTGCCAGCTCACTGGCCTTCCGGGACAGGGTCTACAATGAGCAGTTCTTC. It yields the protein CASSLAFRDRVYNEQFF.